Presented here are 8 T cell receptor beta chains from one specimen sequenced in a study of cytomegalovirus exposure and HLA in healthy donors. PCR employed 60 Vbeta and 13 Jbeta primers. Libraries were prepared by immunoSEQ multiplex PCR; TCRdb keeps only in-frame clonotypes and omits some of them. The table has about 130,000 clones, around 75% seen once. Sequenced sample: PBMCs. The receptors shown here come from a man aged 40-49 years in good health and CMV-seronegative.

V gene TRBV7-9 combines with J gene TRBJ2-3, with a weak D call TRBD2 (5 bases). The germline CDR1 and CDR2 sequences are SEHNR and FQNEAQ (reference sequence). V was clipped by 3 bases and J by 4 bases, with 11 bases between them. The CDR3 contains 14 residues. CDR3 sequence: CASSLVSGADTQYF. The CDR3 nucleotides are TGTGCCAGCAGCTTGGTCAGCGGCGCAGATACGCAGTATTTT. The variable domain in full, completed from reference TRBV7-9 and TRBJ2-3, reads DTGVSQNPRHKITKRGQNVTFRCDPISEHNRLYWYRQTLGQGPEFLTYFQNEAQLEKSRLLSDRFSAERPKGSFSTLEIQRTEQGDSAMYLCASSLVSGADTQYFGPGTRLTVL.

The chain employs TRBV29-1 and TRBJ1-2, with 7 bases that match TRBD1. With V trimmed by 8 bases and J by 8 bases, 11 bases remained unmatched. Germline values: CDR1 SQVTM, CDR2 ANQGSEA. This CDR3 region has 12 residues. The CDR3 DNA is TGCAGCTCACTGGAGACAGGGAGCGGCTACACCTTC. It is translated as CSSLETGSGYTF. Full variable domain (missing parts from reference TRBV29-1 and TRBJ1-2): SAVISQKPSRDICQRGTSLTIQCQVDSQVTMMFWYRQQPGQSLTLIATANQGSEATYESGFVIDKFPISRPNLTFSTLTVSNMSPEDSSIYLCSSLETGSGYTFGSGTRLTVV.

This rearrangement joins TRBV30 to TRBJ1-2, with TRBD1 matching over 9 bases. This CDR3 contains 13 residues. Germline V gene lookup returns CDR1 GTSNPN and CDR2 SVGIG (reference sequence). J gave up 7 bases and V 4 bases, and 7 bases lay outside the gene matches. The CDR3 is CAWNKQGAGGYTF. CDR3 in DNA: TGTGCCTGGAATAAACAGGGGGCAGGTGGCTACACCTTC.

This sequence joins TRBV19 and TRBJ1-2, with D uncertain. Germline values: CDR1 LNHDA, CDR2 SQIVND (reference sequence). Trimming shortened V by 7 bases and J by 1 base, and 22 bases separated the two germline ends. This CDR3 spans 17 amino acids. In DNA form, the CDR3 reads TGTGCCAGTACCCCTATGGCGGTGCAGTCGAGTAACTATGGCTACACCTTC. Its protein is CASTPMAVQSSNYGYTF.

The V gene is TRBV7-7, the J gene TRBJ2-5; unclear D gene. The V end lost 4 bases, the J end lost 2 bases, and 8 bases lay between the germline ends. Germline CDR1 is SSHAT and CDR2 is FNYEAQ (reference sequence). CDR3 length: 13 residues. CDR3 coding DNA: TGTGCCAGCAGCTACGGGTCGCAAGAGACCCAGTACTTC. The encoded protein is CASSYGSQETQYF.

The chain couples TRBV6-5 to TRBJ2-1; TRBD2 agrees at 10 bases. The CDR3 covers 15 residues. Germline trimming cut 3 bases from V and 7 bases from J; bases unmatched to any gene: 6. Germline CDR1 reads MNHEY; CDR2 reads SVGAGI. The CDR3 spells CASSYTSGTGNEQFF. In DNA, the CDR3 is TGTGCCAGCAGTTATACTAGCGGGACTGGGAATGAGCAGTTCTTC.

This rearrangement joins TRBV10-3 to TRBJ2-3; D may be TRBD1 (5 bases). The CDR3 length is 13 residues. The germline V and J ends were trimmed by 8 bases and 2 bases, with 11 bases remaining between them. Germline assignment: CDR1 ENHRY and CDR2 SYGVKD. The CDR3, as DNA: TGTGCCATCTCTACAGGTTCCACAGATACGCAGTATTTT. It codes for CAISTGSTDTQYF.

CDR3 loop: CAWSSAGYEQYF. As DNA, the CDR3 is TGTGCCTGGAGTTCAGCGGGATACGAGCAGTACTTC. This chain links TRBV30 with TRBJ2-7, with 7 bases lining up with TRBD2. Per the germline V gene, CDR1 is GTSNPN and CDR2 is SVGIG (reference sequence). This CDR3 region has 12 residues. V dropped 2 bases and J dropped 4; count of bases not matched to a gene: 2.